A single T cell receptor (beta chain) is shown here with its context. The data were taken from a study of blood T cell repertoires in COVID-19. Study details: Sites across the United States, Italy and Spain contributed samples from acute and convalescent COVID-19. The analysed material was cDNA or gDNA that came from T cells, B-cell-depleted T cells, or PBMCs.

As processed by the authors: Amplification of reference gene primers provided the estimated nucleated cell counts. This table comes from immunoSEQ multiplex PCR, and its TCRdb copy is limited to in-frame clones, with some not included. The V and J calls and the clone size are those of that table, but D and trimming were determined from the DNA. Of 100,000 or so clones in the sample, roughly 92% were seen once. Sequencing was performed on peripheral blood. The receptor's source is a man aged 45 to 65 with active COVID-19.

The CDR3 region is CASMASGGNTEAFF. The CDR3 nucleotides are TGTGCCAGTATGGCGAGCGGGGGGAACACTGAAGCTTTCTTT. The rearrangement uses TRBV19 and TRBJ1-1, with D possibly being TRBD1 (5 bases). Germline V lookup: CDR1 LNHDA, CDR2 SQIVND (reference sequence). V was cut by 7 bases and J by 1 base, with 13 bases left in between. CDR3 length equals 14 residues.